Shown below are 5 T cell receptor beta chains from a single sample sequenced in a study of T cells after yellow fever vaccination. TCRdb called the 5' RACE reads again in MiXCR, with one record for every CDR3 protein. The profile shows about 360,000 distinct CDR3 sequences, more than 5.5% of them singletons. The material was PBMCs, obtained 5 days after the yellow fever booster vaccination. These receptors all stem from a man younger than 45 who received the YFV17D yellow fever vaccine.

V and J are TRBV12-3 or TRBV12-4 and TRBJ2-3; 9 bases map to TRBD1. With 5 bases clipped from V and 4 bases from J, the junction kept 4 bases outside the gene matches. The CDR3 covers 14 residues. The CDR3 DNA is TGTGCCAGCAGTCAACAGGGGGCGTCAGATACGCAGTATTTT. It translates to CASSQQGASDTQYF.

This clonotype was picked up a small number of times. V is TRBV28 and J is TRBJ2-1, with 8 bases matching TRBD2. V shed 4 bases, J shed 4 bases, and the junction held 9 bases outside the gene matches. Germline V gene sequence: CDR1 MDHEN, CDR2 SYDVKM. The CDR3 loop spans 16 amino acids. The CDR3 region has the DNA TGTGCCAGCAGTTCCCTGGGTAGCGGGAAGTACAATGAGCAGTTCTTC. As protein: CASSSLGSGKYNEQFF. Looking up the rest from reference TRBV28 and TRBJ2-1 gives the full variable domain: DVKVTQSSRYLVKRTGEKVFLECVQDMDHENMFWYRQDPGLGLRLIYFSYDVKMKEKGDIPEGYSVSREKKERFSLILESASTNQTSMYLCASSSLGSGKYNEQFFGPGTRLTVL.

The V and J genes are TRBV5-1 and TRBJ2-7; D may be TRBD2 (6 bases). V was clipped by 0 bases and J by 6 bases, with 13 bases between them. The CDR3 totals 14 residues. Germline CDR1 reads SGHRS; CDR2 reads YFSETQ. CDR3 residues: CASSLEGPAGEQYF. In nucleotides, the CDR3 is TGCGCCAGCAGCTTGGAGGGGCCAGCGGGCGAGCAGTACTTC.

The chain is built from TRBV2 and TRBJ2-1; a weak D match, TRBD2 (7 bases). V was cut by 10 bases and J by 8 bases, with 15 bases left in between. This CDR3 comprises 12 residues. The germline CDR1 and CDR2 sequences are SNHLY and FYNNEI. CDR3 residues: CAKGGYPHEQFF. In DNA form, the CDR3 reads TGTGCCAAGGGGGGGTACCCCCATGAGCAGTTCTTC.

This clonotype was counted at least ten times. This may come from a read error, since a much larger clone is one base off. The gene calls are TRBV24-1 and TRBJ2-5; 9 positions agree with TRBD2. CDR1 and CDR2 (germline): KGHDR, SFDVKD. This CDR3 is built from 13 residues. J lost 3 bases, V lost 6 bases, and 1 base had no gene match. The CDR3 region is CATSLAGEETQYF. In DNA form, the CDR3 reads TGTGCCACCAGTTTAGCGGGAGAAGAGACCCAGTACTTC.